The source of this T cell receptor beta chain is a study of blood T cell repertoires in COVID-19. This CDR3 has 12 amino acids. Looked up from germline, CDR1 is SGHDT and CDR2 is YYEEEE. V gave up 2 bases and J gave up 8 bases, with 10 bases separating them. This clone showed up just a few times. Generated by immunoSEQ multiplex PCR, the TCRdb table keeps only in-frame clones and is missing some. The sample contains about 190,000 clones, around nine tenths of which appear only once. This receptor was taken from a woman in her forties who had recovered from COVID-19. This sequence joins TRBV5-6 and TRBJ1-2; unclear D gene. Sequencing was done on a sample of peripheral blood. The CDR3 here is CASSFGQFGYTF. CDR3 sequence (DNA): TGTGCCAGCAGCTTTGGGCAGTTCGGCTACACCTTC.